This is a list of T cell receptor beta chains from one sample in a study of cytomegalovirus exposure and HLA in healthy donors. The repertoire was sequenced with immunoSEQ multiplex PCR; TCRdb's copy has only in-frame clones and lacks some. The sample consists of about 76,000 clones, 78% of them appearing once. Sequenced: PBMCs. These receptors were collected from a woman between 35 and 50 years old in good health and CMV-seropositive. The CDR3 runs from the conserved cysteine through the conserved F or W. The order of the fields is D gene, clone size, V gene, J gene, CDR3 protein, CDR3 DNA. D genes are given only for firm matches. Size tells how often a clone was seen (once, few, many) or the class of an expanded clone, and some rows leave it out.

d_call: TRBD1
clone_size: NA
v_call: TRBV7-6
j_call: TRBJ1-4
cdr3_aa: CASSARTGFNEKLFF
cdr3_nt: TGTGCCAGCAGCGCAAGGACAGGTTTTAATGAAAAACTGTTTTTT

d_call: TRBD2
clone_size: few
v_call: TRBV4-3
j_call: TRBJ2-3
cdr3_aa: CASRRGASGETDTQYF
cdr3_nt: TGCGCCAGCAGGCGGGGGGCTAGCGGGGAAACAGATACGCAGTATTTT

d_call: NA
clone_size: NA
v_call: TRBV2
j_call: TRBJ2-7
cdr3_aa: CASMTAYEQYF
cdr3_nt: TGTGCCAGCATGACAGCCTACGAGCAGTACTTC

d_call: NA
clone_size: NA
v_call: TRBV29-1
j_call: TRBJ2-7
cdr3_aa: CSVETTVGRAYEQYF
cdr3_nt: TGCAGCGTTGAAACTACCGTAGGCCGAGCCTACGAGCAGTACTTC

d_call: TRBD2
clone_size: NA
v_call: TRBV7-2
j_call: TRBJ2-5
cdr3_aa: CASSTTSGGALETQYF
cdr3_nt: TGTGCCAGCAGCACAACTAGCGGGGGGGCCTTGGAGACCCAGTACTTC

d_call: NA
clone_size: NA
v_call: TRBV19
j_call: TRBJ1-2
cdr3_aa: CASRPDRGGRYGYTF
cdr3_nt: TGTGCCAGTAGACCGGATCGGGGAGGGAGGTATGGCTACACCTTC

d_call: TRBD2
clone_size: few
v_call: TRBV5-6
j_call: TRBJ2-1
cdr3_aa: CASSALLAGGPNEQFF
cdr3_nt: TGTGCCAGCAGCGCGTTACTAGCGGGGGGGCCGAATGAGCAGTTCTTC

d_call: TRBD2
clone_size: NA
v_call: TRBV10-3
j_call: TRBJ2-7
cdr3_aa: CAISGTGGTYEQYF
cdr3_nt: TGTGCCATCAGCGGAACCGGGGGGACCTACGAGCAGTACTTC

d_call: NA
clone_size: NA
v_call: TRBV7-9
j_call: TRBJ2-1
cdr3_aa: CSSSFGYEQFF
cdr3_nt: TGTTCCAGCAGCTTCGGTTATGAGCAGTTCTTC

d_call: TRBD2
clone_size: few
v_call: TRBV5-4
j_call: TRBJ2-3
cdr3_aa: CASSLRLATSTDTQYF
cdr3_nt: TGTGCCAGCAGCCTGAGACTAGCTACAAGCACAGATACGCAGTATTTT

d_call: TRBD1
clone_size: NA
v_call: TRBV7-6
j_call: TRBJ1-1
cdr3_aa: CASSPPGRDRAWGTEAFF
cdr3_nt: TGTGCCAGCAGCCCTCCGGGCCGGGACAGGGCATGGGGCACTGAAGCTTTCTTT

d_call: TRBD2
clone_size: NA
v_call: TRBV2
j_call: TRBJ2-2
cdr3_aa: CASRVTSGGNTGELFF
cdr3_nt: TGTGCCAGCAGGGTTACTAGCGGGGGGAACACCGGGGAGCTGTTTTTT

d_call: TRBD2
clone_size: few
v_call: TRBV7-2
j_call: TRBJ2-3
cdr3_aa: CASSFSGGGATDTQYF
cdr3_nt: TGTGCCAGCAGTTTTAGCGGGGGCGGGGCCACAGATACGCAGTATTTT

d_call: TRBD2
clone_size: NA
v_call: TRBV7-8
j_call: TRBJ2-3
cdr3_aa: CASSSGTSGGLADTQYF
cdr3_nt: TGTGCCAGCAGCTCCGGGACTAGCGGGGGTCTAGCCGATACGCAGTATTTT

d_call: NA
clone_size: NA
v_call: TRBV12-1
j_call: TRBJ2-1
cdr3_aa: CASSKEPIAGYYNEQFF
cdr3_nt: TGTGCCAGCAGCAAGGAACCAATAGCGGGGTACTACAATGAGCAGTTCTTC

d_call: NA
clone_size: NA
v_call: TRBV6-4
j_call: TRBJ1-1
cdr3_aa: CASSHGRGTTEAFF
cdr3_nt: TGTGCCAGCAGTCATGGTCGGGGGACGACTGAAGCTTTCTTT

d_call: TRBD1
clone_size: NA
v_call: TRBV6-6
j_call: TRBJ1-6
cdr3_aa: CASGIRTGGNSPLHF
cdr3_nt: TGTGCCAGCGGGATACGGACAGGGGGTAATTCACCCCTCCACTTT

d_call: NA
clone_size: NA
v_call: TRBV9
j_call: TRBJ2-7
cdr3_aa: CASSSLDSAAYEQYF
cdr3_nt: TGTGCCAGCAGCTCCCTGGATAGTGCGGCCTACGAGCAGTACTTC

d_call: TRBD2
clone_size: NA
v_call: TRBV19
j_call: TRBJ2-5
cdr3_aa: CASSTRLAGPQETQYF
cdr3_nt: TGTGCCAGTAGTACCCGACTAGCGGGGCCCCAAGAGACCCAGTACTTC

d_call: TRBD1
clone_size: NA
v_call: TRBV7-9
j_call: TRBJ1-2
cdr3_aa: CASSLLGTGLNYGYTF
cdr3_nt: TGTGCCAGCAGCTTACTTGGGACAGGGCTCAACTATGGCTACACCTTC

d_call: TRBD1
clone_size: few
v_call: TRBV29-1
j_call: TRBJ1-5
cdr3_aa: CSARQGGSNQPQHF
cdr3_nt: TGCAGCGCTAGACAGGGGGGGAGCAATCAGCCCCAGCATTTT

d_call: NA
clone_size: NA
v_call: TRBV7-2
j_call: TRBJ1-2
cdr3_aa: CASSWETGRYGYTF
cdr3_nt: TGTGCCAGCAGCTGGGAGACAGGCCGCTATGGCTACACCTTC

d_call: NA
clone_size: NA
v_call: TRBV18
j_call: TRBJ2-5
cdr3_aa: CASAPVGGQETQYF
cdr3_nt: TGTGCCAGCGCTCCGGTGGGGGGACAAGAGACCCAGTACTTC

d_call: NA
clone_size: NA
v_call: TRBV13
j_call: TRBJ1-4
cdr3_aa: CASSVGNGEKLFF
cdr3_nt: TGTGCCAGCAGCGTCGGGAACGGGGAAAAACTGTTTTTT

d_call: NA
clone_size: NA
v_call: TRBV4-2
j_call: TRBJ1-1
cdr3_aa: CASSQEYGRNTEAFF
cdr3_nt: TGTGCCAGCAGCCAAGAATATGGCAGGAACACTGAAGCTTTCTTT

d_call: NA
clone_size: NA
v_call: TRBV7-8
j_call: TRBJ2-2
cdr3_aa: CASSYTNTGELFF
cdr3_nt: TGTGCCAGCAGCTACACGAACACCGGGGAGCTGTTTTTT

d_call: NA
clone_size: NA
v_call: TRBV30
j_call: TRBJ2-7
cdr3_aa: CPRDNSYEQYF
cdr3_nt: TGTCCCCGGGACAACTCCTACGAGCAGTACTTC

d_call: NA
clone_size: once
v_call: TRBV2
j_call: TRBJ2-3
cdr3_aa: CASSRGGFGTDTQYF
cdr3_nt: TGTGCCAGCAGTAGGGGGGGCTTCGGCACAGATACGCAGTATTTT

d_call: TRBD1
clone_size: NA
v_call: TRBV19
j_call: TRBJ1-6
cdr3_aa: CASSMGPRFTGGLNSPLHF
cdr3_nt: TGTGCCAGTAGTATGGGCCCCCGCTTTACAGGGGGGCTTAATTCACCCCTCCACTTT

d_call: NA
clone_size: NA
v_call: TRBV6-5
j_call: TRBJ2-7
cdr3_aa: CASSYSGAGRAYEQYF
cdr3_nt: TGTGCCAGCAGTTACTCGGGGGCAGGGAGGGCCTACGAGCAGTACTTC

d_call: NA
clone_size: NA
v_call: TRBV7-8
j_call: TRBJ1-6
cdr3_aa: CASSEWTEGASPLHF
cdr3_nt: TGTGCCAGCAGCGAATGGACAGAGGGCGCTTCACCCCTCCACTTT

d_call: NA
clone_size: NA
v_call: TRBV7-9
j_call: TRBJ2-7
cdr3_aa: CASRAGALNEQYF
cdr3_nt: TGTGCCAGCAGGGCAGGGGCTTTGAACGAGCAGTACTTC

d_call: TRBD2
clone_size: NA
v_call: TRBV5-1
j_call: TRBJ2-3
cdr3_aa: CASSSRDYLTDTQYF
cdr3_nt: TGCGCCAGCAGCTCCCGGGACTACCTCACAGATACGCAGTATTTT

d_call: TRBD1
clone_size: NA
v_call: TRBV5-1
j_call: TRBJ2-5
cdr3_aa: CASSKGQAVQETQYF
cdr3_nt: TGCGCCAGCAGCAAGGGACAGGCAGTCCAAGAGACCCAGTACTTC

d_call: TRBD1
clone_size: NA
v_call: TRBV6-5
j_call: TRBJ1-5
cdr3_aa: CASSPPGTGEPQHF
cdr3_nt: TGTGCCAGCAGCCCTCCCGGGACAGGAGAGCCCCAGCATTTT

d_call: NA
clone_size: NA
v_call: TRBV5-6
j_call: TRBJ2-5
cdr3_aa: CASSLGSSWETQYF
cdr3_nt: TGTGCCAGCAGCTTGGGATCGAGCTGGGAGACCCAGTACTTC

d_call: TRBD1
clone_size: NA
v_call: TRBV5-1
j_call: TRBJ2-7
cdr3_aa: CASSLDRGHYEQYF
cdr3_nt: TGCGCCAGCAGCTTGGACAGGGGACACTACGAGCAGTACTTC

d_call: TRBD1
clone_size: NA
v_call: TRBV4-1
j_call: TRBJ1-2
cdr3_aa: CASSQGGGQDGYTF
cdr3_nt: TGCGCCAGCAGCCAAGGGGGAGGACAGGATGGCTACACCTTC

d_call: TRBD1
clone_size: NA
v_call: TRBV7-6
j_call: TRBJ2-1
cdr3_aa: CASSWTGFSYNEQFF
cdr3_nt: TGTGCCAGCAGCTGGACAGGTTTCTCCTACAATGAGCAGTTCTTC

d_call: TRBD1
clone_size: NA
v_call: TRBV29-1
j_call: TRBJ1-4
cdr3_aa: CSAGTGAEKLFF
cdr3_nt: TGCAGCGCCGGGACAGGGGCCGAAAAACTGTTTTTT

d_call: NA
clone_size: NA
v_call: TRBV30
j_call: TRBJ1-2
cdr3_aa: CAWSRSSNYGYTF
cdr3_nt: TGTGCCTGGAGTAGGAGCAGTAACTATGGCTACACCTTC

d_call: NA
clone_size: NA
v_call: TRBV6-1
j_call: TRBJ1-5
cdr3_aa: CASSGEGVSNQPQHF
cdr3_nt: TGTGCCAGCAGTGGCGAGGGGGTGAGCAATCAGCCCCAGCATTTT

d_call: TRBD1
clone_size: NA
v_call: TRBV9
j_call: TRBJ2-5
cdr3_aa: CASSPATGVRETQYF
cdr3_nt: TGTGCCAGCAGCCCAGCGACAGGGGTTCGGGAGACCCAGTACTTC

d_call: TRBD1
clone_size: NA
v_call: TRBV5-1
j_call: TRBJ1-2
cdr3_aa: CASSFGTAINYGYTF
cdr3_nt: TGCGCCAGCAGCTTCGGGACAGCAATTAACTATGGCTACACCTTC

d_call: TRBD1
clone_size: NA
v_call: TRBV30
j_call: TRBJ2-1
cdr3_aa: CAWSPGQTGVSKYNEQFF
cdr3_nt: TGTGCCTGGAGTCCCGGGCAAACAGGGGTATCTAAATACAATGAGCAGTTCTTC

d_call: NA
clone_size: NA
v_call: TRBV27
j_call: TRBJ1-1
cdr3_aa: CASSLGKNTEAFF
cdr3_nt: TGTGCCAGCAGTTTAGGCAAGAACACTGAAGCTTTCTTT

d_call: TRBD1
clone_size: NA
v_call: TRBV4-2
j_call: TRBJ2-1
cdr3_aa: CASSQDGTENNEQFF
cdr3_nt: TGTGCCAGCAGCCAAGATGGGACAGAGAACAATGAGCAGTTCTTC

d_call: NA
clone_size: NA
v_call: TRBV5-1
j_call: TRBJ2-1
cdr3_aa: CASSLDIHNEQFF
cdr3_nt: TGCGCCAGCAGCTTGGACATTCACAATGAGCAGTTCTTC

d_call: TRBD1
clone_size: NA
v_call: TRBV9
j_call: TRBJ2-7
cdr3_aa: CASSDARDRGFYEQYF
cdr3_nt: TGTGCCAGCAGCGACGCCCGGGACAGGGGATTCTACGAGCAGTACTTC

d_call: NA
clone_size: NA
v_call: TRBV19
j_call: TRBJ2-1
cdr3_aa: CASSLYNEQFF
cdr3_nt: TGTGCCAGTAGTCTCTACAATGAGCAGTTCTTC

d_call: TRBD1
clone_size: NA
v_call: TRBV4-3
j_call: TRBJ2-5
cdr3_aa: CASSQDFLTGLETQYF
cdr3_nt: TGCGCCAGCAGCCAAGATTTTCTGACAGGGTTGGAGACCCAGTACTTC

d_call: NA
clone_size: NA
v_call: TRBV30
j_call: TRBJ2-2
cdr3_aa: CAWIRGGVGELFF
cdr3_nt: TGTGCCTGGATTAGGGGGGGCGTCGGGGAGCTGTTTTTT